These 17 T cell receptor beta chains were sequenced from one sample in a study of blood T cell repertoires in COVID-19. Assay: immunoSEQ multiplex PCR; the TCRdb copy retains only in-frame clones and omits some. The sample has 100,000 to 150,000 clones; approximately 88% are singletons. Sequencing input: peripheral blood. The source of these receptors is a man in his forties or fifties with acute or convalescent COVID-19.

The V and J genes are TRBV7-9 and TRBJ2-1, with 10 bases identical to TRBD1. Germline lookup yields CDR1 SEHNR and CDR2 FQNEAQ (reference sequence). V lost 3 bases, J lost 7 bases, and 6 bases stayed unmatched. This CDR3 contains 15 residues. Here the CDR3 reads CASSFGQGDENEQFF. CDR3 sequence (DNA): TGTGCCAGCAGCTTTGGACAGGGGGACGAGAATGAGCAGTTCTTC.

The chain recombines TRBV7-8 with TRBJ2-1, with 10 positions matching TRBD2. V was pared by 2 bases and J by 7 bases, with 11 bases of the junction left unmatched. This CDR3 has 17 amino acids. Germline-derived CDR1 and CDR2 are SGHVS and FQNEAQ. For the CDR3, the DNA is TGTGCCAGCAGCTTAATCCCCCTAGCGGGAGAGGGTAATGAGCAGTTCTTC. Translation gives CASSLIPLAGEGNEQFF.

This sequence joins TRBV28 and TRBJ2-1, with TRBD2 matching over 14 bases. CDR1 MDHEN and CDR2 SYDVKM come from the germline V gene. Unmatched junction bases numbered 6, after V lost 5 bases and J lost 9 bases. The CDR3 loop spans 15 amino acids. CDR3 residues: CASSLGTSGRGEQFF. CDR3 sequence (DNA): TGTGCCAGCAGTCTAGGGACTAGCGGGAGAGGTGAGCAGTTCTTC.

In its sample, this clone was seen once. The rearrangement uses TRBV11-2 and TRBJ2-5; 9 bases fit TRBD2. The CDR3 contains 16 residues. Germline trimming cut 1 base from V and 0 bases from J; bases unmatched to any gene: 3. Germline assignment: CDR1 SGHAT and CDR2 FQNNGV. CDR3 loop: CASSLGASGDQETQYF. CDR3 coding DNA: TGTGCCAGCAGCTTAGGGGCTAGCGGGGACCAAGAGACCCAGTACTTC.

This chain joins TRBV20-1 and TRBJ2-7; D is uncertain. The length of the CDR3 is 11 residues. V gave up 7 bases and J gave up 4 bases, with 11 bases separating them. Germline V gene data show CDR1 as DFQATT and CDR2 as SNEGSKA (reference sequence). CDR3 in DNA: TGCAGTGTTAGTCGCGGTTACGAGCAGTACTTC. It encodes CSVSRGYEQYF.

The chain joins TRBV19 to TRBJ1-2, with 8 bases matching TRBD1. CDR3 length: 14 amino acids. V was pared by 5 bases and J by 4 bases, with 6 bases of the junction left unmatched. The germline gives CDR1 LNHDA, CDR2 SQIVND (reference sequence). The CDR3 region is CASSHQGAPYGYTF. DNA for the CDR3: TGTGCCAGTAGTCACCAGGGGGCCCCCTATGGCTACACCTTC.

This clone showed up just once. V is TRBV5-1 and J is TRBJ2-1; 7 nucleotides agree with TRBD2. The V gene's germline CDR1 is SGHRS and CDR2 YFSETQ. This CDR3 contains 17 residues. The trim removed 0 bases at V and 6 bases at J, leaving 12 bases unmatched. This CDR3 reads CASSLVLAGAIGNEQFF. In DNA, the CDR3 is TGCGCCAGCAGCTTGGTTCTCGCGGGAGCCATTGGCAATGAGCAGTTCTTC.

Comments on this clone: This sample includes further DNA sequences coding for the same CDR3. The V gene is TRBV19, the J gene TRBJ2-2; perhaps TRBD1 as D (5 bases). The CDR3 has 14 residues. Trimming left V 0 bases short and J 5 bases short, with 7 bases between. The germline V gene has CDR1 LNHDA and CDR2 SQIVND (reference sequence). CDR3 in amino acids: CASSIDSGTGELFF. The CDR3 DNA reads as TGTGCCAGTAGTATAGATTCAGGGACCGGGGAGCTGTTTTTT. Combining the CDR3 with reference TRBV19 and TRBJ2-2 gives the whole variable domain DGGITQSPKYLFRKEGQNVTLSCEQNLNHDAMYWYRQDPGQGLRLIYYSQIVNDFQKGDIAEGYSVSREKKESFPLTVTSAQKNPTAFYLCASSIDSGTGELFFGEGSRLTVL.

This clone turned up a few times. V is TRBV6-5 and J is TRBJ2-5; perhaps TRBD2 as D (6 bases). The length of the CDR3 is 12 residues. The V gene's germline CDR1 is MNHEY and CDR2 SVGAGI. The germline V and J ends were trimmed by 6 bases and 9 bases, with 14 bases remaining between them. CDR3 bases: TGTGCCAGCAGGTCGAGCGGGTTCGCCCAGTACTTC. Encoded protein: CASRSSGFAQYF.

The rearrangement uses TRBV6-2 or TRBV6-3 and TRBJ2-7; perhaps TRBD1 as D (6 bases). V was trimmed by 5 bases and J by 2 bases, leaving 13 bases between them. There are 14 residues in the CDR3. Germline V CDR1 and CDR2: MNHEY, SVGEGT. CDR3 in DNA: TGTGCCAGCAGTAGACAGGCGACACCCTACGAGCAGTACTTC. It translates to CASSRQATPYEQYF.

The chain links TRBV23-1 to TRBJ2-3, with no clear D. TRBV23-1 is noted as an ORF with a role that remains uncertain. Trimming left V 1 base short and J 1 base short, with 18 bases between. The CDR3 runs to 18 residues. CDR3 nucleotides: TGCGCCAGCAGTCAATATGCTGCGATAACCGACTGCACAGATACGCAGTATTTT. This gives the protein CASSQYAAITDCTDTQYF.

The genes are TRBV2 and TRBJ1-2, with unresolved D. The length of the CDR3 is 13 residues. Germline V CDR1 and CDR2: SNHLY, FYNNEI. Trimming removed 6 bases at V and 4 bases at J, with 12 bases between. The CDR3 DNA follows: TGTGCCAGCAGGGTTTCGCCCAGCTATGGCTACACCTTC. It specifies CASRVSPSYGYTF.

V usage is TRBV19 and J usage is TRBJ1-5, with 11 bases matching TRBD1. Germline CDR1 and CDR2: LNHDA and SQIVND (reference sequence). J was trimmed by 0 bases and V by 0 bases; bases with no gene match: 4. This CDR3 region has 18 residues. For the CDR3, the DNA is TGTGCCAGTAGTATAGATCGGACAGGGGGCCATAGCAATCAGCCCCAGCATTTT. This translates into CASSIDRTGGHSNQPQHF.

The genes are TRBV27 and TRBJ2-1; 8 positions match TRBD2. The CDR3 runs to 15 residues. Germline trimming cut 8 bases from V and 4 bases from J; bases unmatched to any gene: 10. Germline V gene sequence: CDR1 MNHEY, CDR2 SMNVEV (reference sequence). The CDR3 DNA follows: TGTGCCAGCGCCCCGGGAGGGCCTAGGTACAATGAGCAGTTCTTC. Its protein is CASAPGGPRYNEQFF.

The rearrangement joins TRBV3-1 (or the pseudogene TRBV3-2) to TRBJ2-7; 7 bases map to TRBD1. J was trimmed by 3 bases and V by 3 bases; bases with no gene match: 5. This CDR3 has 14 amino acids. Looked up from germline, CDR1 is LGHDT and CDR2 is YNNKEL (reference sequence). The CDR3 region has the DNA TGTGCCAGCAGCCACTCTGCAGGGGGCTACGAGCAGTACTTC. Its translation: CASSHSAGGYEQYF.

The chain links TRBV5-1 to TRBJ1-1; 8 bases are a match to TRBD1. CDR3 size: 15 residues. V was pared by 4 bases and J by 5 bases, with 10 bases of the junction left unmatched. From germline, CDR1 is SGHRS and CDR2 YFSETQ. CDR3 bases: TGCGCCAGCAGCACCAACTTACAGGGGGGGACTGAAGCTTTCTTT. Translation: CASSTNLQGGTEAFF.

This chain connects TRBV19 to TRBJ1-1; TRBD1 is a possible D gene (6 bases). CDR3 length: 13 residues. Trimming removed 6 bases from V and 5 bases from J, with 13 bases in between. Germline lookup yields CDR1 LNHDA and CDR2 SQIVND (reference sequence). The CDR3 sequence: CASSEKGETEAFF. Here the CDR3 DNA reads TGTGCCAGTAGCGAAAAGGGGGAGACTGAAGCTTTCTTT.